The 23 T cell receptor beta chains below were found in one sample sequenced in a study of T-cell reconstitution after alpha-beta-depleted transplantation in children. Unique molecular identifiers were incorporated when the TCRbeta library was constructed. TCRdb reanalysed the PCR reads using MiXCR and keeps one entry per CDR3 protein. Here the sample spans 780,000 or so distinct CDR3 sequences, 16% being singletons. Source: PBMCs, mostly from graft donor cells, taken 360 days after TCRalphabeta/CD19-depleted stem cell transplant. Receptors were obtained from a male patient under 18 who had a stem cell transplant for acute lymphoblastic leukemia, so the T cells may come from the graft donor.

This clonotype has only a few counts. CDR3 residues: CASSPFRPAESYNEQFF. The CDR3, as DNA: TGTGCCAGCAGCCCATTTCGGCCAGCAGAATCCTACAATGAGCAGTTCTTC. The chain uses TRBV11-2 and TRBJ2-1; D gene ambiguous. This CDR3 comprises 17 residues. Germline CDR1 is SGHAT and CDR2 is FQNNGV. V lost 5 bases to trimming and J lost 1 base, with 18 bases between them. Full variable domain (remainder filled in from reference TRBV11-2 and TRBJ2-1): EAGVAQSPRYKIIEKRQSVAFWCNPISGHATLYWYQQILGQGPKLLIQFQNNGVVDDSQLPKDRFSAERLKGVDSTLKIQPAKLEDSAVYLCASSPFRPAESYNEQFFGPGTRLTVL.

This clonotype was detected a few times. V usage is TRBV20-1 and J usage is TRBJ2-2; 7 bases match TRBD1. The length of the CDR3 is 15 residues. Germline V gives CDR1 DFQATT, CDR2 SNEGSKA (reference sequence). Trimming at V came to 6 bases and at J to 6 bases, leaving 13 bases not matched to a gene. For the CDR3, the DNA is TGCAGTGCCCAGTCCGGGACAGTCAGTTCCGGGGAGCTGTTTTTT. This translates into CSAQSGTVSSGELFF.

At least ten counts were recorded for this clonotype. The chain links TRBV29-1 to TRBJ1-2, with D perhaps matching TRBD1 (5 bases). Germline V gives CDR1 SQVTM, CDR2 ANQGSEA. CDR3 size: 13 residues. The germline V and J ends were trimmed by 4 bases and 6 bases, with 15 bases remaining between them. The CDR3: CSVVTENRNGYTF. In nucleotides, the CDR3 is TGCAGCGTTGTGACAGAGAACCGGAATGGCTACACCTTC.

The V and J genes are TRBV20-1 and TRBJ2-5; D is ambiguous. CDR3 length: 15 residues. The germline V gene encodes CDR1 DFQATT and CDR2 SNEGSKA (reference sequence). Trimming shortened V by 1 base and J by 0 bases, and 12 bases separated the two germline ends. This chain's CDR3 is CSARGLIWYQETQYF. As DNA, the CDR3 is TGCAGTGCTAGAGGACTGATTTGGTACCAAGAGACCCAGTACTTC.

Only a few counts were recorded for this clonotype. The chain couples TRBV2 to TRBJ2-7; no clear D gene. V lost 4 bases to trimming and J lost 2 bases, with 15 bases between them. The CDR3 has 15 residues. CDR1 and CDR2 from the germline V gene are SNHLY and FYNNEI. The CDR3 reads CASSGSVDKTYEQYF. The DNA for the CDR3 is TGTGCCAGCAGTGGTAGTGTTGATAAAACCTACGAGCAGTACTTC.

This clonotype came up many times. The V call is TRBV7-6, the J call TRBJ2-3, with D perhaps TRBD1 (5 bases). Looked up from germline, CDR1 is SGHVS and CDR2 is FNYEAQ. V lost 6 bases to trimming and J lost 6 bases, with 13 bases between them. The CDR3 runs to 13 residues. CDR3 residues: CASRPGHRDTQYF. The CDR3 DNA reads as TGTGCCAGCAGACCCGGACATCGGGATACGCAGTATTTT.

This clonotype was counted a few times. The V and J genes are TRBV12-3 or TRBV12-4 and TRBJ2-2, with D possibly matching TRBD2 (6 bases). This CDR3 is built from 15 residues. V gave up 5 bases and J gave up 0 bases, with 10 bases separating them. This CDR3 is CASSTDYPNTGELFF. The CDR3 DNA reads TGTGCCAGCAGTACGGACTACCCGAACACCGGGGAGCTGTTTTTT.

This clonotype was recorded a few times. The CDR3 DNA sequence: TGCAGTGCTAGTGGCCGTTGGAGCTCCTACGAGCAGTACTTC. It encodes CSASGRWSSYEQYF. The chain carries TRBV20-1 and TRBJ2-7; D is undetermined. The CDR3 consists of 14 residues. CDR1 and CDR2 (germline): DFQATT, SNEGSKA (reference sequence). The germline V and J ends were trimmed by 3 bases and 0 bases, with 12 bases remaining between them.

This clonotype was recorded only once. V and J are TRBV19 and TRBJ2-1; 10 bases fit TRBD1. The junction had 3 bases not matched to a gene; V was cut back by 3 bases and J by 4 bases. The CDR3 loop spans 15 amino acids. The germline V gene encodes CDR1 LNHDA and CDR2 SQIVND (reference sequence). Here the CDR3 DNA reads TGTGCCAGTAGTATCGGGACAGGGGCATACAATGAGCAGTTCTTC. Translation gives CASSIGTGAYNEQFF.

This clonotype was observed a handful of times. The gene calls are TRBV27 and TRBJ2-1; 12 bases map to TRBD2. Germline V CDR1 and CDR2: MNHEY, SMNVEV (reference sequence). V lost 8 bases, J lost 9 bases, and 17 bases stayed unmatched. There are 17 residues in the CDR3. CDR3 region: CASAPLNGLAGPGEQFF. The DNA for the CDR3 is TGTGCCAGCGCTCCCCTTAATGGACTAGCGGGACCGGGTGAGCAGTTCTTC.

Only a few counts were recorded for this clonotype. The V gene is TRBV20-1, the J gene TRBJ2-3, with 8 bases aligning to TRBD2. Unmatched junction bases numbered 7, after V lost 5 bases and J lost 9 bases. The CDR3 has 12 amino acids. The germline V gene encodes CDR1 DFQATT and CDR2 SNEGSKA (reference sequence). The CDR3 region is CSAVGTSRTQYF. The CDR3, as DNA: TGCAGTGCTGTTGGGACTAGTAGAACGCAGTATTTT.

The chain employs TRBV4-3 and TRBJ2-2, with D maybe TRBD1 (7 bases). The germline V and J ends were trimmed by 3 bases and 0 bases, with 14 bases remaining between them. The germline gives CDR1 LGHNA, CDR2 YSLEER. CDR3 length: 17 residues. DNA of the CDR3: TGCGCCAGCAGCCACTCCCAGGGGGGACCGAACACCGGGGAGCTGTTTTTT. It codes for CASSHSQGGPNTGELFF.

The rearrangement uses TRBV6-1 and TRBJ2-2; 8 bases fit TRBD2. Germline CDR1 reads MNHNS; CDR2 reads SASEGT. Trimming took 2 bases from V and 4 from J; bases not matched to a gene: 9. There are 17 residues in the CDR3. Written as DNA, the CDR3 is TGTGCCAGCAGTGAATGGACGGGAGGGCCTGGCACCGGGGAGCTGTTTTTT. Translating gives CASSEWTGGPGTGELFF.

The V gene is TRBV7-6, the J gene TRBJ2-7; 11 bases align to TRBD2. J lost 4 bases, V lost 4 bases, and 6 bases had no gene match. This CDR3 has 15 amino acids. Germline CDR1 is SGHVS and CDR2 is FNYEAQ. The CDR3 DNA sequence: TGTGCCAGCAGCTACCTAGCGGGAGGAGGGTACGAGCAGTACTTC. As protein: CASSYLAGGGYEQYF.

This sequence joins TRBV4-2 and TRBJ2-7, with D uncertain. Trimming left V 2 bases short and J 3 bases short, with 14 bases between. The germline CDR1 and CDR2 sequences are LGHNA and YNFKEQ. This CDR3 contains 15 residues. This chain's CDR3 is CASSQPGPGNYEQYF. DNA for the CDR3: TGTGCCAGCAGCCAACCGGGTCCAGGCAACTACGAGCAGTACTTC.

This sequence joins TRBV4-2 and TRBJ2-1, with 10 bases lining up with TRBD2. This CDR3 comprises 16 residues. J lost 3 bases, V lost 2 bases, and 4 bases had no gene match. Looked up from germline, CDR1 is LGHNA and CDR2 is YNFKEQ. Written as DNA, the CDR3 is TGTGCCAGCAGCCAAAATAGCGGGAGGAACTACAATGAGCAGTTCTTC. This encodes CASSQNSGRNYNEQFF.

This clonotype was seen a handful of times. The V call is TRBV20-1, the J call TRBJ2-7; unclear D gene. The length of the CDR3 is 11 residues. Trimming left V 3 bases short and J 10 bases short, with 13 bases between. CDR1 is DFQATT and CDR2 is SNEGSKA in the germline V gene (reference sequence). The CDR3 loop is CSARGGSAQYF. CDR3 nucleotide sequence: TGCAGTGCTAGGGGCGGTTCCGCTCAGTACTTC.

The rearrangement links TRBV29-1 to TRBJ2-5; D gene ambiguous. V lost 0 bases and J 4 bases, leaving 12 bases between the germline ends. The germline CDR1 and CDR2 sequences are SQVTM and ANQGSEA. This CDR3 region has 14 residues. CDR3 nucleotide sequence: TGCAGCGTTGAAGAAGTCTATAGCCCAGAGACCCAGTACTTC. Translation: CSVEEVYSPETQYF. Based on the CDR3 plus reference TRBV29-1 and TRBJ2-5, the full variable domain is SAVISQKPSRDICQRGTSLTIQCQVDSQVTMMFWYRQQPGQSLTLIATANQGSEATYESGFVIDKFPISRPNLTFSTLTVSNMSPEDSSIYLCSVEEVYSPETQYFGPGTRLLVL.

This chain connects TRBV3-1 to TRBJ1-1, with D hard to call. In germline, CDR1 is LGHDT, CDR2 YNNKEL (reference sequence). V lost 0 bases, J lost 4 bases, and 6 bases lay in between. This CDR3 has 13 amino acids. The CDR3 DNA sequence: TGTGCCAGCAGCCAAGATCTGGCCACTGAAGCTTTCTTT. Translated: CASSQDLATEAFF.

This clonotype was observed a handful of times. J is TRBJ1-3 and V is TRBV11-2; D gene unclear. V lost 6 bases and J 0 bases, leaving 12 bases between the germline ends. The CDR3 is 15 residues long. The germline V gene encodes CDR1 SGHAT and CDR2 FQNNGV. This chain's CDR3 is CASRKIGGSGNTIYF. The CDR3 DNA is TGTGCCAGCAGGAAGATCGGTGGCTCTGGAAACACCATATATTTT.

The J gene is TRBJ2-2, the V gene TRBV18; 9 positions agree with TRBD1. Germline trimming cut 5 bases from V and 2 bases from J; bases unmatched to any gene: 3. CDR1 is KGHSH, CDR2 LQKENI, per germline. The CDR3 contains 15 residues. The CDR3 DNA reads TGTGCCAGCTCAGCGACAGGGGGAAACACCGGGGAGCTGTTTTTT. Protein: CASSATGGNTGELFF.

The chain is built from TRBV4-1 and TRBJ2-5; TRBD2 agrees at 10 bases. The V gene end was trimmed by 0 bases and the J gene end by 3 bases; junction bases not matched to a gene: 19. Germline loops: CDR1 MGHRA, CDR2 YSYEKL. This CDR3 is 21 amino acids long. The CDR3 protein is CASSQEDTSFIGTSDKETQYF. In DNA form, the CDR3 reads TGCGCCAGCAGCCAAGAAGATACCTCTTTTATTGGGACTAGCGACAAAGAGACCCAGTACTTC.

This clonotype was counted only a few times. The CDR3 sequence is CASSKKLRLAGVKADTQYF. CDR3 DNA: TGTGCCAGCAGCAAAAAGTTGAGACTAGCGGGAGTTAAGGCAGATACGCAGTATTTT. J is TRBJ2-3 and V is TRBV21-1; whether TRBD2, the table's D call, matches the DNA was not checked. TRBV21-1 is a pseudogene segment. This CDR3 region has 19 residues.